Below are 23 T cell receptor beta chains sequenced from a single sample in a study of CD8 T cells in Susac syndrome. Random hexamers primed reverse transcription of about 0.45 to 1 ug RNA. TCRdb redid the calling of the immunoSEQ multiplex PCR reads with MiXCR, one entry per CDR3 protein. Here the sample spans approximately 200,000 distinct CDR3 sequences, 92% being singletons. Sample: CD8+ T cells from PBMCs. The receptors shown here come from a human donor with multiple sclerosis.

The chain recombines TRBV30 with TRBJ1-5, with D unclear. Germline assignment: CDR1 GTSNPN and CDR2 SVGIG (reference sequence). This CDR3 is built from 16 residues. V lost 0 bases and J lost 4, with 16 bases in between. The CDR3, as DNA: TGTGCCTGGAGTGTACTCGGGGTAATTGCAAATCAGCCCCAGCATTTT. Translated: CAWSVLGVIANQPQHF.

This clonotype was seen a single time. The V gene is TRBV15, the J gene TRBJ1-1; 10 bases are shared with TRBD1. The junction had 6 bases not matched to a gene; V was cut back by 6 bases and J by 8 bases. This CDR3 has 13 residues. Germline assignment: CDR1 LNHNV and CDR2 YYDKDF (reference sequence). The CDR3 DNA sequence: TGTGCCACCAGGCCGGGACAGGGGATAGAAGCTTTCTTT. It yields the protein CATRPGQGIEAFF.

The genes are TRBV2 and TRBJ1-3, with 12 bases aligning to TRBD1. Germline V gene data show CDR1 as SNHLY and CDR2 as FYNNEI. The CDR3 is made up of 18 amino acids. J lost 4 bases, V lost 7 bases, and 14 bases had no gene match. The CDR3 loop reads CASTGDRGLRGGGNTIYF. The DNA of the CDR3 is TGTGCCAGCACCGGGGACAGGGGGCTACGCGGAGGAGGAAACACCATATATTTT.

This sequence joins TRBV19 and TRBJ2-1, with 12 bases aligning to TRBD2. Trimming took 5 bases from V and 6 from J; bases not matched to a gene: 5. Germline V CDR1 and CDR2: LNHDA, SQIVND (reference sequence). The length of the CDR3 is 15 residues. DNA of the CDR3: TGTGCCAGTAGTTTACTAGCGGGAGGACCCAATGAGCAGTTCTTC. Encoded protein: CASSLLAGGPNEQFF.

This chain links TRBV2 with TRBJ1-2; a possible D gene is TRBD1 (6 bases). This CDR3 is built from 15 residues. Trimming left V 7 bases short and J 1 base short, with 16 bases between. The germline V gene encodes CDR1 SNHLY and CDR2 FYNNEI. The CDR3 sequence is CASMGTGGDNYGYTF. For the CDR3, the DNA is TGTGCCAGCATGGGAACGGGGGGCGATAACTATGGCTACACCTTC.

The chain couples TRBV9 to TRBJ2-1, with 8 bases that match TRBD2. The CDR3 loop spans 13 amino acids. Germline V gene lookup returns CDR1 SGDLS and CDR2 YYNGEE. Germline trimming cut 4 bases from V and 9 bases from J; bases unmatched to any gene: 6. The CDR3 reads CASSPGLVGEQFF. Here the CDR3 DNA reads TGTGCCAGCAGCCCGGGACTAGTCGGTGAGCAGTTCTTC.

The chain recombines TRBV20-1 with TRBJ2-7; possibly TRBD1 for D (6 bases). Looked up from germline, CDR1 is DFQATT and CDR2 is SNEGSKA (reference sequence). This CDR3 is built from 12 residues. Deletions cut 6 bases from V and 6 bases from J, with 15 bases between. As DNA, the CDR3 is TGCAGTGCCGAATTCAGGGGTCGCGAGCAGTACTTC. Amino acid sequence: CSAEFRGREQYF.

The CDR3 reads CASRRTGTNQPQHF. CDR3 coding DNA: TGTGCCAGCAGACGGACAGGTACTAATCAGCCCCAGCATTTT. V and J are TRBV27 and TRBJ1-5; 7 bases agree with TRBD1. Germline CDR1 is MNHEY and CDR2 is SMNVEV (reference sequence). This CDR3 is built from 14 residues. The J segment lost 4 bases and the V segment lost 6 bases, leaving 6 bases of the junction unmatched.

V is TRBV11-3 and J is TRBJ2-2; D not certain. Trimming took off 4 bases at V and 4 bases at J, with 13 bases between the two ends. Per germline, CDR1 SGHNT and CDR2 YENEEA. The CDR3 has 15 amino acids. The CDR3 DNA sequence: TGTGCCAGCAGCTCTCGCTCGGTGGGCACCGGGGAGCTGTTTTTT. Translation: CASSSRSVGTGELFF.

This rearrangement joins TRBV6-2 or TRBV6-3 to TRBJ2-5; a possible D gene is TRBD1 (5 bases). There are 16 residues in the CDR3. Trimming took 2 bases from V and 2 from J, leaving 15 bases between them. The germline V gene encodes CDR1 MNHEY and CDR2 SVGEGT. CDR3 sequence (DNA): TGTGCCAGCAGTTACCACCACGGACAAGAACAAGAGACCCAGTACTTC. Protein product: CASSYHHGQEQETQYF.

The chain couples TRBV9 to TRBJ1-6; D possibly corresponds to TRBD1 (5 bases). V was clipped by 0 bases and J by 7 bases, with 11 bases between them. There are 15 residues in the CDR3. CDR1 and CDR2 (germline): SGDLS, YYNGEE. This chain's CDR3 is CASSVVGGGNSPLHF. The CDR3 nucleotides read TGTGCCAGCAGCGTAGTTGGGGGTGGGAATTCACCCCTCCACTTT.

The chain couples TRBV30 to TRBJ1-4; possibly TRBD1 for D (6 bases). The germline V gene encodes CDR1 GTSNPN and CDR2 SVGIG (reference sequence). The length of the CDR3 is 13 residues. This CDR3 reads CCWSDDSTGKLFF. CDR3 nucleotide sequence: TGTTGTTGGTCGGACGACTCGACAGGAAAACTGTTTTTT. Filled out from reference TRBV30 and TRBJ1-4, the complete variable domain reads SQTIHQWPATLVQPVGSPLSLECTVEGTSNPNLYWYRQAAGRGLQLLFYSVGIGQISSEVPQNLSASRPQDRQFILSSKKLLLSDSGFYLCCWSDDSTGKLFFGSGTQLSVL.

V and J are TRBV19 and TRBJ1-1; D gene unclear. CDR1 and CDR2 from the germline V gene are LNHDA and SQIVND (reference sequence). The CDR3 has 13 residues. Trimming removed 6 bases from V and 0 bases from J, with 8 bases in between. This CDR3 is CASRWVMNTEAFF. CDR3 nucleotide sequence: TGTGCCAGTAGATGGGTCATGAACACTGAAGCTTTCTTT. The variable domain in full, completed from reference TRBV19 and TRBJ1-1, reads DGGITQSPKYLFRKEGQNVTLSCEQNLNHDAMYWYRQDPGQGLRLIYYSQIVNDFQKGDIAEGYSVSREKKESFPLTVTSAQKNPTAFYLCASRWVMNTEAFFGQGTRLTVV.

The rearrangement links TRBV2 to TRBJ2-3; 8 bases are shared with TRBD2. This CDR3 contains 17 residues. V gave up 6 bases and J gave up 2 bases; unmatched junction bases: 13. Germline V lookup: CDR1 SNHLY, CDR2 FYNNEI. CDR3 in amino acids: CASSHYPLADFTDTQYF. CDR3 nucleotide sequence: TGTGCCAGCAGCCACTACCCACTAGCGGATTTCACAGATACGCAGTATTTT.

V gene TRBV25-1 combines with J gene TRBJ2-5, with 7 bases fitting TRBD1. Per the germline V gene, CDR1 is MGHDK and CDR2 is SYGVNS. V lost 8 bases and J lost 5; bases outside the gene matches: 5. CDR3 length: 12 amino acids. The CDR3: CASEGAGETQYF. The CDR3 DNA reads TGTGCCAGCGAGGGGGCTGGGGAGACCCAGTACTTC.

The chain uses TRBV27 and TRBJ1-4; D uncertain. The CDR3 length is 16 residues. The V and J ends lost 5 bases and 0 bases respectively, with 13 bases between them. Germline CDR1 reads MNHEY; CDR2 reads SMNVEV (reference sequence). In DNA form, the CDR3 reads TGTGCCAGCAGTCTCACGGCAGCCGCAACTAATGAAAAACTGTTTTTT. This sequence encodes CASSLTAAATNEKLFF. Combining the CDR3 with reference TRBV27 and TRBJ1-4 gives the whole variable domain EAQVTQNPRYLITVTGKKLTVTCSQNMNHEYMSWYRQDPGLGLRQIYYSMNVEVTDKGDVPEGYKVSRKEKRNFPLILESPSPNQTSLYFCASSLTAAATNEKLFFGSGTQLSVL.

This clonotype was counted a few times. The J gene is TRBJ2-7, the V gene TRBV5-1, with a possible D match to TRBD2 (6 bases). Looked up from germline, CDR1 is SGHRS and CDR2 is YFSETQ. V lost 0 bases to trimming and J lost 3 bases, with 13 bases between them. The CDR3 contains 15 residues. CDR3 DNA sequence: TGCGCCAGCAGCTTGGTTGGTGGAGGGGTCTACGAGCAGTACTTC. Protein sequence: CASSLVGGGVYEQYF. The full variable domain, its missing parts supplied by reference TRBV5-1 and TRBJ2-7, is KAGVTQTPRYLIKTRGQQVTLSCSPISGHRSVSWYQQTPGQGLQFLFEYFSETQRNKGNFPGRFSGRQFSNSRSEMNVSTLELGDSALYLCASSLVGGGVYEQYFGPGTRLTVT.

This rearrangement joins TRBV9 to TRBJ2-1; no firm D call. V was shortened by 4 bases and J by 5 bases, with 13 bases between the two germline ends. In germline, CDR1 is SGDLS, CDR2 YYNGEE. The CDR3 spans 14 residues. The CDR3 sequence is CASSSYDWDNEQFF. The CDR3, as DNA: TGTGCCAGCAGCTCCTACGACTGGGACAATGAGCAGTTCTTC.

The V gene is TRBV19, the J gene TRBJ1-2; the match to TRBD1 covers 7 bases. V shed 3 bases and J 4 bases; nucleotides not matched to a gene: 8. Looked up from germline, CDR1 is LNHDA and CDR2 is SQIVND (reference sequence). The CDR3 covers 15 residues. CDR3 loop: CASSIGHGDSYGYTF. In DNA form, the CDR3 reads TGTGCCAGTAGTATCGGGCATGGGGACAGCTATGGCTACACCTTC.

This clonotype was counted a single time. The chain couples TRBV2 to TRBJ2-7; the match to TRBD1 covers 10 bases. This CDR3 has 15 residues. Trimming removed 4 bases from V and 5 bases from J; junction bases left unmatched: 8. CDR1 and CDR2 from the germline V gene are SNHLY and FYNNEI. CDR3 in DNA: TGTGCCAGCAGTGGGGCGGACAGGGGGATCGACGAGCAGTACTTC. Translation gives CASSGADRGIDEQYF.

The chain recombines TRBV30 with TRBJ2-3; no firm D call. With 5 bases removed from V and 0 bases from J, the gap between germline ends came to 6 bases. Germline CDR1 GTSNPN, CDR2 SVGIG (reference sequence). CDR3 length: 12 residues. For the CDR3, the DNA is TGTGCCTGGTGGGCTAGCACAGATACGCAGTATTTT. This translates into CAWWASTDTQYF.

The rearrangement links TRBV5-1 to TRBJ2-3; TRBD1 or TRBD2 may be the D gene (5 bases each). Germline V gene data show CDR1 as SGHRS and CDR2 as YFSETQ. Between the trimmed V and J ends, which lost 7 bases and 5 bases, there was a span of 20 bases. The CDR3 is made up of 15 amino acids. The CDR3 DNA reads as TGCGCCAGCCTTGGTTTGGGGACCGGGGAAGATACGCAGTATTTT. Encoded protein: CASLGLGTGEDTQYF.

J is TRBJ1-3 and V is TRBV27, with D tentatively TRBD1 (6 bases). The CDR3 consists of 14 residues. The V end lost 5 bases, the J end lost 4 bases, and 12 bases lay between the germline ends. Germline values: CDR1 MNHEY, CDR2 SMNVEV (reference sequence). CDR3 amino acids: CASSMTGLGNTIYF. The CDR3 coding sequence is TGTGCCAGCAGTATGACAGGTCTAGGAAACACCATATATTTT.